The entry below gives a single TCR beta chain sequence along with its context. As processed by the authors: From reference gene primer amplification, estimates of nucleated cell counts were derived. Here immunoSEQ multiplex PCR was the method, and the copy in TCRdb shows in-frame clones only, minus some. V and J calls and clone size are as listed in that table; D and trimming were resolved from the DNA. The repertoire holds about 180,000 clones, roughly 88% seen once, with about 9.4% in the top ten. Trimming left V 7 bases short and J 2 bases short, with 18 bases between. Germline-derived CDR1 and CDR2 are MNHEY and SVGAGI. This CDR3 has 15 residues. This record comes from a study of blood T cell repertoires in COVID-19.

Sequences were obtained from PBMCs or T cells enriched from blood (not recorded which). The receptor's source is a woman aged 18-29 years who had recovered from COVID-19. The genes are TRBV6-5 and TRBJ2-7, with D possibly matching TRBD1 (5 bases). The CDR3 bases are TGTGCCAGCAAATCCCCCAGGGCGAGACCCTACGAGCAGTACTTC. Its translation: CASKSPRARPYEQYF.